This T cell receptor (beta chain) is from a study of blood T cell repertoires in COVID-19. On the study more broadly: The origin of the acute and convalescent COVID-19 samples was the United States, Italy and Spain. Nucleic acid was either cDNA or gDNA, and it came from T cells, B-cell-depleted T cells, or PBMCs.

The CDR3 length is 14 residues. The V end lost 6 bases, the J end lost 3 bases, and 14 bases lay between the germline ends. Germline V CDR1 and CDR2: SGHVS, FNYEAQ. As originally analysed: Amplifying reference gene primers gave estimates of nucleated cell counts. TCRdb keeps only in-frame clones here, not all; method: immunoSEQ multiplex PCR. Clone size and V and J calls were adopted from that table, with D and trimming inferred from the DNA. Here the sample spans around 100,000 clones, around four fifths being singletons. This receptor was identified in a human donor in a cohort sampled during active COVID-19. Sequencing was performed on peripheral blood. The chain has TRBV7-6 and TRBJ1-2; tentative D call: TRBD1 (5 bases). CDR3: CASSRLTGDYGYTF. CDR3 sequence (DNA): TGTGCCAGCAGTCGACTTACAGGAGACTATGGCTACACCTTC.